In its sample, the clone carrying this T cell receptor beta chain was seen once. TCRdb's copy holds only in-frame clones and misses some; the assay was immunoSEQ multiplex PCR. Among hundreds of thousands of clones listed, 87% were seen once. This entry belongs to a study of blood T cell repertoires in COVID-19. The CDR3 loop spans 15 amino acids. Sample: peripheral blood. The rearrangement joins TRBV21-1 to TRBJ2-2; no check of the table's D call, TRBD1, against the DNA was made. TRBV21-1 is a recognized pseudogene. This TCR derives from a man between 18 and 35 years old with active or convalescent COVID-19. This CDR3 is CASSKVRADTGELFF. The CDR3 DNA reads TGTGCCAGCAGCAAAGTCAGGGCGGACACCGGGGAGCTGTTTTTT.